These T cell receptor beta chains were read from a single sample in a study of graft-versus-host responses after intestinal transplantation. These TCRs' antigens remain unknown. Libraries were prepared by immunoSEQ multiplex PCR; TCRdb keeps only in-frame clonotypes and omits some of them. The sample holds some 90,000 clones, almost 90% seen once. This material consisted of unstimulated CD4+ T cells sorted from spleen or lymph node cells, taken before intestinal transplant. Receptors were obtained from a human donor who received an intestinal transplant. CDR3s include the opening cysteine and the closing phenylalanine or tryptophan. D genes are given only for firm matches.

>TRBV2|TRBJ2-1|-
CASKTDSSYNEQFF
TGTGCCAGCAAAACCGATAGCTCCTACAATGAGCAGTTCTTC
>TRBV5-1|TRBJ1-3|-
CASARDSGNTIYF
TGCGCCAGCGCTCGGGACTCTGGAAACACCATATATTTT
>TRBV11-2|TRBJ1-1|-
CASSLFRGNTEAFF
TGTGCCAGCAGCTTATTCCGGGGGAACACTGAAGCTTTCTTT
>TRBV20-1|TRBJ1-2|-
CSAKRDGYTF
TGCAGTGCTAAGAGAGATGGCTACACCTTC
>TRBV6-5|TRBJ1-2|TRBD1
CASSKRTGVFGYTF
TGTGCCAGCAGTAAAAGGACAGGGGTTTTTGGCTACACCTTC
>TRBV11-3|TRBJ2-5|-
CASSFGTKETQYF
TGTGCCAGCAGCTTTGGCACTAAAGAGACCCAGTACTTC
>TRBV5-6|TRBJ2-7|-
CASSFLGEQYF
TGTGCCAGCAGCTTTCTCGGCGAGCAGTACTTC
>TRBV6-5|TRBJ2-7|-
CASNQGGEQYF
TGTGCCAGCAACCAGGGTGGCGAGCAGTACTTC
>TRBV5-5|TRBJ1-1|-
CASSGRTGRDTEAFF
TGTGCCAGCAGCGGCCGAACAGGGAGGGACACTGAAGCTTTCTTT
>TRBV15|TRBJ1-5|TRBD1
CATSRDRVRQPQHF
TGTGCCACCAGCAGGGACAGGGTACGGCAGCCCCAGCATTTT